This TCR beta chain was identified during a study of Ad26.COV2.S vaccination and SARS-CoV-2 variants. Study background: Donor was one of the participants in the Ad26.COV2.S arm of the COV1001 trial. Donor got 5x10^10 or 1x10^11 viral particles of Ad26.COV2.S.

Repertoires were generated with immunoSEQ multiplex PCR, while TCRdb's copy carries only in-frame clones and drops some. This table holds roughly 380,000 clones, around nine tenths found once. Germline values: CDR1 SGHTS, CDR2 YDEGEE. CDR3 length equals 12 residues. V shed 2 bases and J 10 bases; nucleotides not matched to a gene: 5. The treatment: some 20 received Ad26.COV2.S at low or high dose, single or two shots; several received placebo; per-sample allocation not given. At day 63 after the first vaccine or placebo injection, samples were drawn. This clone has only a few counts. The starting material was peripheral blood, obtained in a trial of Ad26.COV2.S vaccine versus placebo. The chain recombines TRBV5-8 with TRBJ1-1; 7 bases map to TRBD1. The sequence derives from a person aged 18-60 years who received the Ad26.COV2.S COVID-19 vaccine or a placebo. The CDR3 region is CASSFRGSGAFF. The CDR3 nucleotides read TGTGCCAGCAGCTTCAGGGGGTCTGGAGCTTTCTTT.